This is a list of T cell receptor beta chains from one sample in a study of regulatory and conventional T cells in RAG deficiency. Repertoires were generated with immunoSEQ multiplex PCR, while TCRdb's copy carries only in-frame clones and drops some. The sample has 45,000 or so clones; over 80% are singletons. The sample was also reused in another study, on regulatory T cells.

Sequencing used CD4+ effector T cells sorted from blood. The receptors derive from a human donor in good health. CDR3s include the opening cysteine and the closing phenylalanine or tryptophan. The D gene is left open where the match is weak. Clone size, where shown, is once, few, many, or a class for clones that have expanded.

TRBD2 . TRBJ2-7 TRBV6-1 CATVTGTSNYEQYF TGTGCCACTGTTACCGGGACTAGCAACTACGAGCAGTACTTC
. . TRBJ2-1 TRBV7-2 CASSPLGVLFSYNEQFF TGTGCCAGCAGCCCCTTGGGGGTCCTTTTTTCCTACAATGAGCAGTTCTTC
. . TRBJ1-2 TRBV7-9 CASSFPGGYGYTF TGTGCCAGCAGCTTCCCGGGAGGGTATGGCTACACCTTC
TRBD1 . TRBJ2-1 TRBV19 CASSPGTGSYNEQFF TGTGCCAGTAGTCCCGGGACAGGTTCCTACAATGAGCAGTTCTTC
. . TRBJ2-7 TRBV19 CASSARTVTGDTMQYF TGTGCCAGTAGTGCTCGGACGGTGACCGGAGATACGATGCAGTACTTC
. once TRBJ2-5 TRBV20-1 CSPQIGQTQYF TGCAGCCCCCAGATCGGCCAGACCCAGTACTTC
TRBD1 . TRBJ1-2 TRBV6-5 CASRTTGRRYGYTF TGTGCCAGCAGGACGACAGGGCGTCGCTATGGCTACACCTTC
TRBD1 . TRBJ2-5 TRBV6-1 CASKDRQMGTQYF TGTGCCAGCAAGGACAGGCAAATGGGGACCCAGTACTTC
. once TRBJ1-6 TRBV27 CASSSGTGGSPLHF TGTGCCAGCAGTTCCGGGACGGGGGGATCACCCCTCCACTTT
. once TRBJ2-6 TRBV11-3 CASSLVRQGGTGANVLTF TGTGCCAGCAGCTTAGTGCGGCAGGGGGGAACTGGGGCCAACGTCCTGACTTTC
. . TRBJ2-3 TRBV30 CAWRTSGSQPSTDTQYF TGTGCCTGGAGGACTTCCGGGAGTCAGCCTAGCACAGATACGCAGTATTTT
. . TRBJ1-2 TRBV7-9 CASSLLGLGHYGYTF TGTGCCAGCAGCCTCCTCGGACTGGGCCACTATGGCTACACCTTC
TRBD2 . TRBJ2-5 TRBV18 CASSLRLAASQETQYF TGTGCCAGCTCCCTGAGACTAGCGGCGAGCCAGGAGACCCAGTACTTC
. . TRBJ2-7 TRBV11-3 CASSRGGSRGGKNEQYF TGTGCCAGCTCCCGTGGGGGCTCTCGGGGAGGAAAAAACGAGCAGTACTTC
. . TRBJ2-6 TRBV11-2 CASSALSGANVLTF TGTGCCAGCTCAGCTTTATCCGGGGCCAACGTCCTGACTTTC
TRBD1 . TRBJ1-2 TRBV10-3 CAISSLTGANYGYTF TGTGCCATCAGTTCTCTAACAGGGGCTAATTATGGCTACACCTTC
. . TRBJ2-5 TRBV28 CASSLQEGGETQYF TGTGCCAGCAGTTTACAGGAAGGAGGAGAGACCCAGTACTTC
. . TRBJ1-2 TRBV30 CAWSSTTITGGYTF TGTGCCTGGAGCAGTACCACGATAACAGGGGGCTACACCTTC
TRBD1 . TRBJ1-3 TRBV7-8 CASSYQTGAGNTIYF TGTGCCAGCAGCTACCAAACAGGGGCTGGAAACACCATATATTTT
TRBD2 . TRBJ2-2 TRBV23-1 CASSHSGRDKNTGELFF TGCGCCAGCAGTCACTCCGGGAGGGACAAGAACACCGGGGAGCTGTTTTTT
. . TRBJ1-5 TRBV6-6 CASSTHTGSNQPQHF TGTGCCAGCAGTACCCACACAGGAAGCAATCAGCCCCAGCATTTT
. once TRBJ1-4 TRBV13 CASSYSTGLHEKLFF TGTGCCAGCAGCTACTCCACAGGGCTCCATGAAAAACTGTTTTTT
. . TRBJ2-7 TRBV6-5 CASSGGQSYEQYF TGTGCCAGCAGTGGTGGACAGTCCTACGAGCAGTACTTC
. once TRBJ2-3 TRBV7-9 CAGELSLTQYF TGTGCCGGGGAACTCAGCCTTACGCAGTATTTT
. few TRBJ1-5 TRBV7-9 CASSFSGNQPQHF TGTGCCAGCAGCTTTTCGGGGAATCAGCCCCAGCATTTT
. once TRBJ2-2 TRBV28 CASSGRPGTDNTGELFF TGTGCCAGCAGTGGGAGGCCCGGGACAGATAACACCGGGGAGCTGTTTTTT
. . TRBJ2-5 TRBV5-1 CASSLGSTETQYF TGCGCCAGCAGCTTGGGATCGACGGAGACCCAGTACTTC